What follows are 31 T cell receptor beta chains derived from one specimen sequenced in a study of blood T cell repertoires in COVID-19. The repertoire was sequenced with immunoSEQ multiplex PCR; TCRdb's copy has only in-frame clones and lacks some. The table shows under 350,000 clones, with around nine tenths occurring only once. Sequenced: peripheral blood. The source of these receptors is a man aged 40-55 years with acute or convalescent COVID-19.

V usage is TRBV19 and J usage is TRBJ1-5; no clear D. Germline V CDR1 and CDR2: LNHDA, SQIVND (reference sequence). The CDR3 contains 14 residues. V was shortened by 2 bases and J by 0 bases, with 5 bases between the two germline ends. CDR3 DNA sequence: TGTGCCAGTAGTATATCTAGTAGCAATCAGCCCCAGCATTTT. Protein sequence: CASSISSSNQPQHF.

Only one count was recorded for this clone. V and J are TRBV11-3 and TRBJ2-1, with TRBD1 as a possible D gene (6 bases). Germline CDR1 and CDR2: SGHNT and YENEEA. Between the trimmed V and J ends, which lost 5 bases and 5 bases, there was a span of 10 bases. The CDR3 covers 13 residues. The DNA of the CDR3 is TGTGCCAGCAGCCAGGACAGACACAATGAGCAGTTCTTC. Protein: CASSQDRHNEQFF. Combining the CDR3 with reference TRBV11-3 and TRBJ2-1 gives the whole variable domain EAGVVQSPRYKIIEKKQPVAFWCNPISGHNTLYWYLQNLGQGPELLIRYENEEAVDDSQLPKDRFSAERLKGVDSTLKIQPAELGDSAVYLCASSQDRHNEQFFGPGTRLTVL.

This clone was recorded once. V and J are TRBV19 and TRBJ2-2, with TRBD2 matching 12 bases. Per the germline V gene, CDR1 is LNHDA and CDR2 is SQIVND (reference sequence). The CDR3 is 19 residues long. V trimming: 5 bases; J trimming: 6 bases; junction bases outside the gene matches: 16. As DNA, the CDR3 is TGTGCCAGTAGTCCCCGGACTAGCGGGGAGAATTTCCAGGCCGGGGAGCTGTTTTTT. Its translation: CASSPRTSGENFQAGELFF.

The rearrangement links TRBV4-2 to TRBJ2-7; 9 bases fit TRBD1. This CDR3 contains 17 residues. The germline CDR1 and CDR2 sequences are LGHNA and YNFKEQ. V was pared by 0 bases and J by 2 bases, with 8 bases of the junction left unmatched. CDR3 protein: CASSQDSGQGFPYEQYF. The CDR3 DNA reads TGTGCCAGCAGCCAAGATTCCGGACAGGGGTTCCCCTACGAGCAGTACTTC.

CDR3 sequence (DNA): TGTGCCAGCTCACCACCGGGACTGCGGTTGCCAGATACGCAGTATTTT. Translation: CASSPPGLRLPDTQYF. The rearrangement links TRBV18 to TRBJ2-3; D perhaps matches TRBD2 (6 bases). V dropped 0 bases and J dropped 4 bases, with 14 bases sitting between them. The CDR3 runs 16 residues. Germline V CDR1 and CDR2: KGHSH, LQKENI.

The chain carries TRBV6-2 or TRBV6-3 and TRBJ1-1, with D possibly being TRBD1 (6 bases). The CDR3 has 14 residues. Trimming cost V 5 bases and J 6 bases, with 16 bases left between them. Germline V gives CDR1 MNHEY, CDR2 SVGEGT. The CDR3 protein is CASSAHTGSPEAFF. The CDR3 coding sequence is TGTGCCAGCAGTGCCCACACAGGGTCTCCTGAAGCTTTCTTT.

V gene TRBV5-6 combines with J gene TRBJ2-3, with a weak D call TRBD2 (5 bases). Germline V CDR1 and CDR2: SGHDT, YYEEEE. This CDR3 comprises 16 residues. V was clipped by 0 bases and J by 0 bases, with 11 bases between them. CDR3 in amino acids: CASSLELSGSTDTQYF. DNA for the CDR3: TGTGCCAGCAGCTTGGAGCTAAGCGGTAGCACAGATACGCAGTATTTT. Complete variable domain (other parts from reference TRBV5-6 and TRBJ2-3): DAGVTQSPTHLIKTRGQQVTLRCSPKSGHDTVSWYQQALGQGPQFIFQYYEEEERQRGNFPDRFSGHQFPNYSSELNVNALLLGDSALYLCASSLELSGSTDTQYFGPGTRLTVL.

This chain joins TRBV24-1 and TRBJ1-2; D possibly corresponds to TRBD1 (5 bases). The CDR3 is made up of 15 amino acids. Germline V lookup: CDR1 KGHDR, CDR2 SFDVKD. Between the trimmed V and J ends, which lost 4 bases and 2 bases, there was a span of 13 bases. This CDR3 is CATSDAGTQNYGYTF. The CDR3 DNA follows: TGTGCCACCAGTGACGCCGGGACTCAAAACTATGGCTACACCTTC.

The chain combines TRBV19 with TRBJ2-4; 9 nucleotides line up with TRBD1. Germline CDR1 and CDR2: LNHDA and SQIVND (reference sequence). The length of the CDR3 is 17 residues. V was pared by 5 bases and J by 1 base, with 9 bases of the junction left unmatched. The CDR3, as DNA: TGTGCCAGTAGTGTATCCGACAGGGGGAGGGCCAAAAACATTCAGTACTTC. It translates to CASSVSDRGRAKNIQYF.

The V gene is TRBV18, the J gene TRBJ2-1, with no clear D. From germline, CDR1 is KGHSH and CDR2 LQKENI. CDR3 size: 13 residues. Trimming left V 0 bases short and J 6 bases short, with 6 bases between. CDR3 amino acids: CASSPPSLNEQFF. The CDR3 bases are TGTGCCAGCTCACCACCTAGTCTCAATGAGCAGTTCTTC.

The chain recombines TRBV18 with TRBJ1-1; D possibly corresponds to TRBD1 (5 bases). CDR1 and CDR2 from the germline V gene are KGHSH and LQKENI. The germline V and J ends were trimmed by 4 bases and 5 bases, with 14 bases remaining between them. The CDR3 sequence is 14 residues long. CDR3 sequence reads: CASSQLGLGTEAFF. In DNA, the CDR3 is TGTGCCAGCTCACAATTGGGGCTGGGGACTGAAGCTTTCTTT.

This chain links TRBV28 with TRBJ2-1; possible D gene TRBD1, 6 bases. The CDR3 is 14 amino acids. From germline, CDR1 is MDHEN and CDR2 SYDVKM. V lost 6 bases, J lost 1 base, and 10 bases lay in between. CDR3: CASRTQGSYNEQFF. The CDR3 DNA reads TGTGCCAGCAGAACACAGGGATCCTACAATGAGCAGTTCTTC.

Points on this clone: The junction does not match germline at one end; this may be a read error. V usage is TRBV15 and J usage is TRBJ1-2; TRBD1 is a possible D gene (6 bases). There are 16 residues in the CDR3. Germline V CDR1 and CDR2: LNHNV, YYDKDF (reference sequence). In nucleotides, the CDR3 is TGTGCCACCAGCAGAGGCAGGGACATTGCTAAGTATGGCTACACCTTC. This encodes CATSRGRDIAKYGYTF.

The chain has TRBV2 and TRBJ1-2; maybe TRBD1 (6 bases). This CDR3 region has 13 residues. V lost 6 bases and J 3 bases, leaving 11 bases between the germline ends. Germline assignment: CDR1 SNHLY and CDR2 FYNNEI. In nucleotides, the CDR3 is TGTGCCAGCAGAGAGGACAGATACTATGGCTACACCTTC. This encodes CASREDRYYGYTF.

The V and J genes are TRBV6-5 and TRBJ1-3; D may be TRBD1 (5 bases). The CDR3 extends over 14 amino acids. Trimming stripped 5 bases from V and 0 bases from J, with 8 bases between. Germline lookup yields CDR1 MNHEY and CDR2 SVGAGI. CDR3 loop: CASSHTGSGNTIYF. The CDR3 bases are TGTGCCAGCAGTCACACAGGCTCTGGAAACACCATATATTTT.

The genes are TRBV2 and TRBJ2-3; 7 bases are a match to TRBD1. V lost 10 bases to trimming and J lost 7 bases; unmatched junction nucleotides: 11. The CDR3 totals 13 residues. CDR1 and CDR2 from the germline V gene are SNHLY and FYNNEI. The CDR3 sequence: CATAPGGTHTQYF. In DNA, the CDR3 is TGTGCCACCGCTCCAGGGGGTACCCATACGCAGTATTTT.

The rearrangement links TRBV5-1 to TRBJ2-5; TRBD1 might be the D (6 bases). Between the trimmed V and J ends, which lost 3 bases and 4 bases, there was a span of 10 bases. Germline loops: CDR1 SGHRS, CDR2 YFSETQ. The CDR3 is 13 amino acids. CDR3 sequence reads: CASSSPDRETQYF. CDR3 nucleotides: TGCGCCAGCAGCTCACCGGACAGAGAGACCCAGTACTTC. Based on the CDR3 plus reference TRBV5-1 and TRBJ2-5, the full variable domain is KAGVTQTPRYLIKTRGQQVTLSCSPISGHRSVSWYQQTPGQGLQFLFEYFSETQRNKGNFPGRFSGRQFSNSRSEMNVSTLELGDSALYLCASSSPDRETQYFGPGTRLLVL.

J is TRBJ1-6 and V is TRBV4-1; 9 positions agree with TRBD1. V dropped 0 bases and J dropped 11; count of bases not matched to a gene: 11. Germline V CDR1 and CDR2: MGHRA, YSYEKL. The CDR3 covers 17 residues. CDR3 sequence (DNA): TGCGCCAGCAGCCAAGATTTCCCCGGGACAGGGCTTGCACCCCTCCACTTT. Translating it yields CASSQDFPGTGLAPLHF.

The CDR3 DNA reads as TGTGCCAGCAGCCAAGCAGGGCCGAGCAATCAGCCCCAGCATTTT. Amino acids: CASSQAGPSNQPQHF. The chain employs TRBV3-1 (or the pseudogene TRBV3-2) and TRBJ1-5; the D gene is possibly TRBD1 (5 bases). In germline, CDR1 is LGHDT, CDR2 YNNKEL (reference sequence). The V gene lost 1 base and the J gene lost 1 base, with 8 bases spanning the gap. CDR3 size: 15 residues.

This chain uses TRBV12-5 with TRBJ1-2; 9 bases map to TRBD1. The CDR3 has 13 residues. The germline CDR1 and CDR2 sequences are LGHNT and FRNRAP. Trimming took 8 bases from V and 4 from J; bases not matched to a gene: 5. DNA for the CDR3: TGTGCTAGTCACAGGGGACAGGGCTATGGCTACACCTTC. It specifies CASHRGQGYGYTF.

The table lists this clone with a few counts. At the DNA level, this CDR3 is encoded by other sequences in the same sample as well. The chain carries TRBV3-1 (or the pseudogene TRBV3-2) and TRBJ2-7; 7 bases agree with TRBD1. Trimming took 4 bases from V and 2 from J; bases not matched to a gene: 5. Germline V lookup: CDR1 LGHDT, CDR2 YNNKEL (reference sequence). The CDR3 sequence is 14 residues long. The CDR3 reads CASSLRQGAYEQYF. CDR3 sequence (DNA): TGTGCCAGCAGCCTTCGACAGGGAGCCTACGAGCAGTACTTC.

This chain links TRBV9 with TRBJ2-5; 10 nucleotides match TRBD2. CDR1 SGDLS and CDR2 YYNGEE come from the germline V gene. The CDR3 covers 17 residues. With 0 bases clipped from V and 5 bases from J, the junction kept 10 bases outside the gene matches. CDR3 region: CASSVGLASGGWETQYF. The CDR3 bases are TGTGCCAGCAGCGTAGGATTGGCTAGCGGGGGATGGGAGACCCAGTACTTC. Full variable domain (outside the CDR3, taken from reference TRBV9 and TRBJ2-5): DSGVTQTPKHLITATGQRVTLRCSPRSGDLSVYWYQQSLDQGLQFLIQYYNGEERAKGNILERFSAQQFPDLHSELNLSSLELGDSALYFCASSVGLASGGWETQYFGPGTRLLVL.

V usage is TRBV15 and J usage is TRBJ1-6; unclear D gene. Trimming pared 0 bases from V and 5 bases from J, leaving 8 bases between. This CDR3 is built from 15 residues. Germline loops: CDR1 LNHNV, CDR2 YYDKDF (reference sequence). CDR3 sequence reads: CATSRDIPNNSPLHF. The CDR3 bases are TGTGCCACCAGCAGAGATATCCCTAATAATTCACCCCTCCACTTT.

The gene calls are TRBV15 and TRBJ1-4; a possible D gene is TRBD1 (6 bases). The CDR3 is 15 residues long. Trimming left V 1 base short and J 7 bases short, with 13 bases between. CDR1 and CDR2 (germline): LNHNV, YYDKDF (reference sequence). The CDR3 is CATSRGRGAGEKLFF. The CDR3 nucleotides are TGTGCCACCAGCAGAGGCCGGGGGGCTGGTGAAAAACTGTTTTTT.

The chain is built from TRBV7-2 and TRBJ2-7; 10 bases align to TRBD2. The CDR3 has 15 amino acids. Germline V CDR1 and CDR2: SGHTA, FQGNSA. V trimming: 5 bases; J trimming: 2 bases; junction bases outside the gene matches: 6. The CDR3 sequence: CASSKQLAGPYEQYF. In nucleotides, the CDR3 is TGTGCCAGCAGCAAGCAACTAGCGGGACCCTACGAGCAGTACTTC.

This clone was observed a handful of times. The J gene is TRBJ1-1, the V gene TRBV7-8; D not certain. CDR3 length: 16 amino acids. Germline V gives CDR1 SGHVS, CDR2 FQNEAQ. V gave up 3 bases and J gave up 1 base, with 15 bases separating them. The CDR3 DNA is TGTGCCAGCAGCTTTACAGTTCCCGGGAGGAACACTGAAGCTTTCTTT. It translates to CASSFTVPGRNTEAFF.

The rearrangement joins TRBV4-2 to TRBJ2-7; D possibly corresponds to TRBD2 (5 bases). Deletions cut 1 base from V and 3 bases from J, with 13 bases between. Germline V gives CDR1 LGHNA, CDR2 YNFKEQ. This CDR3 spans 15 amino acids. Here the CDR3 DNA reads TGTGCCAGCAGCCAAGGAGGGAGCGCATTCTACGAGCAGTACTTC. It translates to CASSQGGSAFYEQYF.

This rearrangement joins TRBV11-2 to TRBJ2-7; weak D call: TRBD2 (5 bases). The CDR3 runs 12 residues. Germline V gene sequence: CDR1 SGHAT, CDR2 FQNNGV. Between the trimmed V and J ends, which lost 0 bases and 6 bases, there was a span of 6 bases. The CDR3 here is CASSLERAEQYF. As DNA, the CDR3 is TGTGCCAGCAGCTTAGAGAGGGCCGAGCAGTACTTC.

The chain couples TRBV7-9 to TRBJ2-1; TRBD1 agrees at 7 bases. The V gene end was trimmed by 2 bases and the J gene end by 4 bases; junction bases not matched to a gene: 8. The CDR3 has 16 residues. Germline loops: CDR1 SEHNR, CDR2 FQNEAQ (reference sequence). The CDR3 region has the DNA TGTGCCAGCAGCTTAACCCCGGGACAGCAGTACAATGAGCAGTTCTTC. Its protein product is CASSLTPGQQYNEQFF.

This chain links TRBV6-5 with TRBJ2-7, with D maybe TRBD2 (5 bases). Deletions cut 6 bases from V and 5 bases from J, with 8 bases between. The V gene's germline CDR1 is MNHEY and CDR2 SVGAGI. The CDR3 runs 11 residues. CDR3 region: CASRRVDEQYF. The CDR3, as DNA: TGTGCCAGCAGGAGGGTCGACGAGCAGTACTTC.

The rearrangement uses TRBV10-3 and TRBJ2-3, with D possibly matching TRBD2 (5 bases). The germline V and J ends were trimmed by 1 base and 1 base, with 9 bases remaining between them. CDR1 and CDR2 from the germline V gene are ENHRY and SYGVKD. This CDR3 contains 15 residues. The CDR3 sequence is CAISEFFGGTDTQYF. CDR3 nucleotide sequence: TGTGCCATCAGTGAGTTTTTCGGGGGCACAGATACGCAGTATTTT.